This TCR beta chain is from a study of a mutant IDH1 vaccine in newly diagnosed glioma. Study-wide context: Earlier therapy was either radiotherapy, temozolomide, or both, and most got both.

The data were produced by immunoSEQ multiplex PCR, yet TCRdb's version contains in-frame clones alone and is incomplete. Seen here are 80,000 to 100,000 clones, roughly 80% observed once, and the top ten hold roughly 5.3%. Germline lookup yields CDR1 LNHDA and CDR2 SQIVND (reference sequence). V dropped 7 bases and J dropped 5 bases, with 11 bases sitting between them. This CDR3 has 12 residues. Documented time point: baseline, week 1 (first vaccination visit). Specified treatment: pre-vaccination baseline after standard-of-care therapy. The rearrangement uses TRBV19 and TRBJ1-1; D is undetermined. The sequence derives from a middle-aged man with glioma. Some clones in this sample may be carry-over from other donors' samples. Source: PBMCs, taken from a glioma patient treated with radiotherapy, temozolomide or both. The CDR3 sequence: CASIKRGTEAFF. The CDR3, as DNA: TGTGCCAGTATTAAGCGGGGAACTGAAGCTTTCTTT.